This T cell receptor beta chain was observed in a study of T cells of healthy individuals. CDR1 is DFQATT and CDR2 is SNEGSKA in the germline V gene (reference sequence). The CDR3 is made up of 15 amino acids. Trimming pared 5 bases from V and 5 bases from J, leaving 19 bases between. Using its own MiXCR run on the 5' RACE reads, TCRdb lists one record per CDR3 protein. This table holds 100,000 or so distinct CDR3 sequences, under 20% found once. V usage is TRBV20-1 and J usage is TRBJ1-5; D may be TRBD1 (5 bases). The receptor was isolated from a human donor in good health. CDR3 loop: CSAAMAGIDDQPQHF. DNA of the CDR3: TGCAGTGCTGCAATGGCAGGGATCGACGATCAGCCCCAGCATTTT.